This T cell receptor beta chain was sequenced for a study of blood T cell repertoires in COVID-19. Overall study context: COVID-19 samples, acute and convalescent, were from the United States, Italy and Spain. Sources were T cells, B-cell-depleted T cells, or PBMCs; the material itself was cDNA or gDNA.

The table came from immunoSEQ multiplex PCR; TCRdb's copy has only in-frame clones and leaves some out. The sample contains about 330,000 clones, roughly 87% of which appear only once. The V gene end was trimmed by 3 bases and the J gene end by 7 bases; junction bases not matched to a gene: 8. Germline V gene sequence: CDR1 LNHDA, CDR2 SQIVND (reference sequence). The CDR3 loop spans 16 amino acids. Source material: PBMCs or T cells enriched from blood (not recorded which). The sequence was obtained from a woman aged 25 to 39 who had recovered from COVID-19. The V gene is TRBV19, the J gene TRBJ2-1; 11 bases align to TRBD2. Written as DNA, the CDR3 is TGTGCCAGTAGTATTTTTAGCGGGGGGGCCAAGAATGAGCAGTTCTTC. This codes for CASSIFSGGAKNEQFF.